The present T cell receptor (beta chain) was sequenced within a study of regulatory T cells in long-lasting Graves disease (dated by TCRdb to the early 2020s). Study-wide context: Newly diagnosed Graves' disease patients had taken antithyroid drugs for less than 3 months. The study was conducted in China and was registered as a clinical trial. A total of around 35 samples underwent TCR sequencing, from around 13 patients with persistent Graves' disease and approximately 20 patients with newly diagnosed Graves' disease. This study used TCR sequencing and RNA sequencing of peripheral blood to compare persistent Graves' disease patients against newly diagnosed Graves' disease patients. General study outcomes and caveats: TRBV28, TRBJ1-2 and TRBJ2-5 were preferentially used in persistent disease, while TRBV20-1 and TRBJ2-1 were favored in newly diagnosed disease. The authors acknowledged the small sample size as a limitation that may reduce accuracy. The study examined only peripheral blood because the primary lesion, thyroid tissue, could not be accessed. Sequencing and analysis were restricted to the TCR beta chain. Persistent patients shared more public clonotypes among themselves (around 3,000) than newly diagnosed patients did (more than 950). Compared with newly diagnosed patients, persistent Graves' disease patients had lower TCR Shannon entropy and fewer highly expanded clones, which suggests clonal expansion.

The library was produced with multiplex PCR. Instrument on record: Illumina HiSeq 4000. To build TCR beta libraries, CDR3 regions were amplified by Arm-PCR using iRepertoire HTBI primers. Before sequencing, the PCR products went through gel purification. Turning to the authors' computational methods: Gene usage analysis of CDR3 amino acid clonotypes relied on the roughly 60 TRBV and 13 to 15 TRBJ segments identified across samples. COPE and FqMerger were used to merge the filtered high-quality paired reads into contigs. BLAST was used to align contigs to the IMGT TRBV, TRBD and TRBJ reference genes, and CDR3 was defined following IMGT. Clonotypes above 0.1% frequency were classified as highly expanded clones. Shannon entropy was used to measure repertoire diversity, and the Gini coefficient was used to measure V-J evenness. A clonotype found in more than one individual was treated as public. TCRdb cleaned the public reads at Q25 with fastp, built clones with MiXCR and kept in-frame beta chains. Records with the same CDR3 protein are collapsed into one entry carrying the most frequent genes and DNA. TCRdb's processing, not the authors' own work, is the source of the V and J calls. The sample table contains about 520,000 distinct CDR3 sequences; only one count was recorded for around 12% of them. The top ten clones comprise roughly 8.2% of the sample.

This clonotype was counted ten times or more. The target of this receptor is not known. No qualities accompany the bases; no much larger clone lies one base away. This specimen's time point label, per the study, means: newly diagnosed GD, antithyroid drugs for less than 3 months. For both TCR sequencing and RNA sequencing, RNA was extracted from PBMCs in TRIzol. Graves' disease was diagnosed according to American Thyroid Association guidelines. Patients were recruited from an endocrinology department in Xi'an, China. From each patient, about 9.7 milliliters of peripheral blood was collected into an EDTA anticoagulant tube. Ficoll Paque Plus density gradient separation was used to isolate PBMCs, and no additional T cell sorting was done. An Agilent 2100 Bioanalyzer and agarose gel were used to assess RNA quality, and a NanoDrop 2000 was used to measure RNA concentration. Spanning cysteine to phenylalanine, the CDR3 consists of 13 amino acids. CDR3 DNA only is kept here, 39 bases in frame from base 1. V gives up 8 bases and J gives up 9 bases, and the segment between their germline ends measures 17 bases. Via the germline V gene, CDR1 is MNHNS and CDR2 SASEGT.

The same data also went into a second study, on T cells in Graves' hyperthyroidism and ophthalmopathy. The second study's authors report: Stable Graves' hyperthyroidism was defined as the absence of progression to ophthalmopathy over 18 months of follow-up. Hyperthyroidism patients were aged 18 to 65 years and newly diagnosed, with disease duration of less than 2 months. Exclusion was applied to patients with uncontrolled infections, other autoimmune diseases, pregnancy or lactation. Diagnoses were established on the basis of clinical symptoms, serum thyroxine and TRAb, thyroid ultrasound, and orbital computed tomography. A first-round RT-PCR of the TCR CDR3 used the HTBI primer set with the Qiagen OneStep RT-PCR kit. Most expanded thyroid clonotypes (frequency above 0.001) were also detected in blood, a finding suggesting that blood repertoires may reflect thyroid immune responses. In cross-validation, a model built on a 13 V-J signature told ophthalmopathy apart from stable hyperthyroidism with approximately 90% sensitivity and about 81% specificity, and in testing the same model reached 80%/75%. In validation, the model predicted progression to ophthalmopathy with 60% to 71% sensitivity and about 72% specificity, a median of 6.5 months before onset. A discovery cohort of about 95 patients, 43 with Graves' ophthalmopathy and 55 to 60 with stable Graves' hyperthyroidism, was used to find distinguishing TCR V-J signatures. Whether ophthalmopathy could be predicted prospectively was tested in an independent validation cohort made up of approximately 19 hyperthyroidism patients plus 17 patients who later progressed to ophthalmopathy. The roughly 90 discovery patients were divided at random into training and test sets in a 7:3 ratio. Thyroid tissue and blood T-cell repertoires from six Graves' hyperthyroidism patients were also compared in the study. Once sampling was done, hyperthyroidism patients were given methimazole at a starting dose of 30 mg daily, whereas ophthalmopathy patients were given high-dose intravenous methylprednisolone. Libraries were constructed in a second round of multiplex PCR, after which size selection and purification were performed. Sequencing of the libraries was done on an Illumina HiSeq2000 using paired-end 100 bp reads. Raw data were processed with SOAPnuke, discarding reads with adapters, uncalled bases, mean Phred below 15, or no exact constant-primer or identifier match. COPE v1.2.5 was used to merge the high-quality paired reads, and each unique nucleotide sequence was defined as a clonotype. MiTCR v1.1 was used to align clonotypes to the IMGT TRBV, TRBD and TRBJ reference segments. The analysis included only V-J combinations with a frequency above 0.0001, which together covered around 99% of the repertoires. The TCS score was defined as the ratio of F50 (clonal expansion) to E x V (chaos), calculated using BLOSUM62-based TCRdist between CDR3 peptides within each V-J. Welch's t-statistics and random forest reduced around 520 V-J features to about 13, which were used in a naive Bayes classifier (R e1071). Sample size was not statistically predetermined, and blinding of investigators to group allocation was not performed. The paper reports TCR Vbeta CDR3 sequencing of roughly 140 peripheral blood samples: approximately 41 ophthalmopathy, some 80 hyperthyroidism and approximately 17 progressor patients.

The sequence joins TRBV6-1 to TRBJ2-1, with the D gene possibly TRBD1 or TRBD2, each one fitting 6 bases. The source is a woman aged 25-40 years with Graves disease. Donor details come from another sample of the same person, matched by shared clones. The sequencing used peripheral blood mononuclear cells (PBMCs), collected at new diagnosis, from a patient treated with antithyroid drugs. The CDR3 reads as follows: CASGARGDGEQFF. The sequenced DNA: TGTGCCAGCGGGGCTAGGGGGGATGGTGAGCAGTTCTTC.